What follows are 16 T cell receptor beta chains derived from one specimen sequenced in a study of glioma-infiltrating T cells after dendritic cell vaccination (dated by TCRdb to 2016 to 2017). The time point label here, explained by the study, means: after dendritic cell vaccination, including at tumor progression/relapse. Library preparation employed the immunoSEQ multiplex PCR assay. In its TCRdb copy, this immuneACCESS table keeps in-frame sequences only and misses some clones. Where compared with another copy, unresolved V genes explain less than half of these, and the others have no known cause. Across this sample there are tens of thousands of clones, with roughly 80% seen only once. The top ten hold approximately 15% of the sample. The material sequenced was blood, taken after dendritic cell vaccination. The receptors derive from a human donor with glioblastoma.

The rearrangement joins TRBV18 to TRBJ1-5, with TRBD1 matching over 10 bases. Losses at the gene ends were 3 bases for V and 7 bases for J; bases not matched to a gene: 0. Looked up from germline, CDR1 is KGHSH and CDR2 is LQKENI. There are 13 residues in the CDR3. Here the CDR3 DNA reads TGTGCCAGCTCACCGGACAGGGGGCAGCCCCAGCATTTT. It codes for CASSPDRGQPQHF. Supplemented by reference TRBV18 and TRBJ1-5, the full variable domain reads NAGVMQNPRHLVRRRGQEARLRCSPMKGHSHVYWYRQLPEEGLKFMVYLQKENIIDESGMPKERFSAEFPKEGPSILRIQQVVRGDSAAYFCASSPDRGQPQHFGDGTRLSIL.

The chain couples TRBV11-2 to TRBJ2-7, with 7 positions matching TRBD1. The germline V gene has CDR1 SGHAT and CDR2 FQNNGV. CDR3 length: 15 amino acids. V lost 5 bases to trimming and J lost 5 bases; unmatched junction nucleotides: 12. In nucleotides, the CDR3 is TGTGCCAGCAGCCTCCTCCGGGACAGCGATCACGAGCAGTACTTC. Translated, it gives CASSLLRDSDHEQYF.

The J gene is TRBJ2-3, the V gene TRBV2, with 12 bases that match TRBD2. V gave up 6 bases and J gave up 0 bases; unmatched junction bases: 10. Per germline, CDR1 SNHLY and CDR2 FYNNEI. The CDR3 is 18 residues long. CDR3 bases: TGTGCCAGCAGGATAGGGCTAGCGGGGGGGGTTAGCACAGATACGCAGTATTTT. As protein: CASRIGLAGGVSTDTQYF.

The rearrangement joins TRBV5-1 to TRBJ2-3; 9 bases are a match to TRBD2. Germline loops: CDR1 SGHRS, CDR2 YFSETQ. The CDR3 runs to 11 residues. J was trimmed by 11 bases and V by 2 bases; bases with no gene match: 0. The CDR3 DNA is TGCGCCAGCAGCTTTAGCGGGGGGCAGTATTTT. Its translation is CASSFSGGQYF.

This chain uses TRBV9 with TRBJ1-2; no reliable D call. The CDR3 spans 12 residues. The V gene lost 4 bases and the J gene lost 4 bases, with 8 bases spanning the gap. Germline V gene data show CDR1 as SGDLS and CDR2 as YYNGEE. The CDR3 DNA is TGTGCCAGCAGCCTCCCCCTCTATGGCTACACCTTC. Translating it yields CASSLPLYGYTF.

Only a few counts were recorded for this clone. The chain employs TRBV19 and TRBJ1-1; 9 positions match TRBD1. The germline V gene has CDR1 LNHDA and CDR2 SQIVND (reference sequence). V lost 3 bases and J lost 4; bases outside the gene matches: 6. This CDR3 is 15 amino acids long. CDR3 amino acids: CASSIRGQGGTEAFF. CDR3 nucleotide sequence: TGTGCCAGTAGTATCAGGGGACAGGGAGGCACTGAAGCTTTCTTT.

This clone was seen once. The V gene is TRBV7-8, the J gene TRBJ2-5, with 8 bases lining up with TRBD1. The trim removed 6 bases at V and 4 bases at J, leaving 4 bases unmatched. CDR3 length equals 13 residues. Germline-derived CDR1 and CDR2 are SGHVS and FQNEAQ. CDR3 DNA sequence: TGTGCCAGCAGGACAGGGGTCCGAGAGACCCAGTACTTC. It specifies CASRTGVRETQYF. The full variable domain, in which reference TRBV7-8 and TRBJ2-5 provide the parts outside the CDR3, is GAGVSQSPRYKVAKRGQDVALRCDPISGHVSLFWYQQALGQGPEFLTYFQNEAQLDKSGLPSDRFFAERPEGSVSTLKIQRTQQEDSAVYLCASRTGVRETQYFGPGTRLLVL.

The chain recombines TRBV7-9 with TRBJ2-5, with TRBD2 matching over 7 bases. The CDR3 runs 14 residues. Germline V CDR1 and CDR2: SEHNR, FQNEAQ (reference sequence). The junction had 7 bases not matched to a gene; V was cut back by 5 bases and J by 4 bases. CDR3 region: CASSPRGGTETQYF. The CDR3 region has the DNA TGTGCCAGCAGCCCTAGGGGAGGGACAGAGACCCAGTACTTC.

The genes are TRBV5-8 and TRBJ2-4; D is undetermined. V lost 4 bases to trimming and J lost 6 bases, with 8 bases between them. Germline V gene data show CDR1 as SGHTS and CDR2 as YDEGEE. CDR3 length: 12 amino acids. This chain's CDR3 is CASSQRGNIQYF. In DNA, the CDR3 is TGTGCCAGCAGCCAGAGAGGAAACATTCAGTACTTC.

The chain has TRBV11-2 and TRBJ1-1; tentative D call: TRBD1 (5 bases). V lost 5 bases to trimming and J lost 4 bases, with 17 bases between them. The CDR3 length is 15 residues. Germline CDR1 SGHAT, CDR2 FQNNGV. The CDR3 nucleotides are TGTGCCAGCAGCCTAAATCCCCCGGGGGGCACTGAAGCTTTCTTT. This sequence encodes CASSLNPPGGTEAFF.

The chain is built from TRBV7-9 and TRBJ2-1; 8 bases match TRBD2. V shed 5 bases, J shed 2 bases, and the junction held 11 bases outside the gene matches. The CDR3 has 17 residues. Germline assignment: CDR1 SEHNR and CDR2 FQNEAQ (reference sequence). The CDR3 region is CASSQKSGTRAYNEQFF. The CDR3 coding sequence is TGTGCCAGCAGCCAGAAATCCGGGACTAGAGCCTACAATGAGCAGTTCTTC.

This clone was found once. V gene TRBV7-2 combines with J gene TRBJ2-5, with TRBD2 matching over 11 bases. Germline trimming cut 5 bases from V and 5 bases from J; bases unmatched to any gene: 7. The CDR3 spans 15 residues. CDR1 is SGHTA and CDR2 is FQGNSA in the germline V gene. The CDR3 reads CASSIQTSGAETQYF. Written as DNA, the CDR3 is TGTGCCAGCAGCATCCAGACTAGCGGGGCGGAGACCCAGTACTTC.

This clone was picked up one time. The rearrangement uses TRBV5-6 and TRBJ2-7, with D uncertain. The V gene's germline CDR1 is SGHDT and CDR2 YYEEEE. The CDR3 is 13 amino acids. The V end was cut by 7 bases, the J end by 1 base, with 12 bases between. CDR3: CASCYLRSYEQYF. DNA for the CDR3: TGTGCCAGCTGCTACCTCAGATCCTACGAGCAGTACTTC.

The V gene is TRBV5-1, the J gene TRBJ2-6; 8 nucleotides align to TRBD2. CDR3 length: 22 amino acids. J was trimmed by 0 bases and V by 0 bases; bases with no gene match: 17. Germline CDR1 SGHRS, CDR2 YFSETQ. The CDR3 coding sequence is TGCGCCAGCAGCTTGGGTCCCCGCGGGGGGAGCGGGGGAGTCTCTGGGGCCAACGTCCTGACTTTC. Its translation: CASSLGPRGGSGGVSGANVLTF.

The chain uses TRBV4-1 and TRBJ1-5, with D unresolved. The CDR3 contains 16 residues. Germline loops: CDR1 MGHRA, CDR2 YSYEKL. Trimming shortened V by 2 bases and J by 3 bases, and 14 bases separated the two germline ends. The CDR3 sequence is CASSQLPGLVNQPQHF. The CDR3, as DNA: TGCGCCAGCAGCCAACTTCCGGGGTTGGTCAATCAGCCCCAGCATTTT.

This chain joins TRBV5-4 and TRBJ2-1; 7 bases map to TRBD2. Germline CDR1 is SGHNT and CDR2 is YYREEE (reference sequence). Germline trimming cut 4 bases from V and 9 bases from J; bases unmatched to any gene: 13. The CDR3 loop spans 15 amino acids. This CDR3 reads CASSSGEISGGEQFF. As DNA, the CDR3 is TGTGCCAGCAGCAGCGGGGAGATATCCGGCGGTGAGCAGTTCTTC.